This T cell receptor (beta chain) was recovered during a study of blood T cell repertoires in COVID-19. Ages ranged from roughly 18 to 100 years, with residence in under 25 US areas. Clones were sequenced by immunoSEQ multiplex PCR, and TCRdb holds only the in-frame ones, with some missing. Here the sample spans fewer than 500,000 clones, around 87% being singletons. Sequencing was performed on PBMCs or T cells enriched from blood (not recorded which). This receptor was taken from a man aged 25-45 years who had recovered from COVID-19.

DNA for the CDR3: TGTGCCAGCAGCTTGGTTATTGGGGCAAATTCACCCCTCCACTTT. It encodes CASSLVIGANSPLHF. The V call is TRBV5-4, the J call TRBJ1-6, with D tentatively TRBD1 (5 bases). Germline assignment: CDR1 SGHNT and CDR2 YYREEE (reference sequence). V was trimmed by 0 bases and J by 7 bases, leaving 11 bases between them. The CDR3 loop spans 15 amino acids.